This T cell receptor beta chain was obtained from a study of lymphopenia after photon versus proton radiotherapy. Study-wide results and limits: In patients who died, overall survival fell as post-nadir TCR diversity dropped more. Relative stability marked proton patients; photon patients lost diversity and naive cells.

Worth noting for this clone: Its target is unknown.

Using immunoSEQ multiplex PCR, the repertoire was profiled, and TCRdb retains in-frame clones only, with some absent. The repertoire holds 30,000 to 40,000 clones, with approximately 80% as singletons. Trimming pared 7 bases from V and 0 bases from J, leaving 15 bases between. Germline-derived CDR1 and CDR2 are LNHDA and SQIVND (reference sequence). The CDR3 runs 16 residues. The chain links TRBV19 to TRBJ2-2; tentative D call: TRBD1 (7 bases). Sequences were derived from peripheral blood, sampled from a patient treated with proton-based radiotherapy. The source is a woman aged 70 to 79 with pancreatic cancer. Here the CDR3 reads CASTIGGTANTGELFF. The CDR3 coding sequence is TGTGCCAGTACCATTGGAGGGACAGCGAACACCGGGGAGCTGTTTTTT.